This T cell receptor (beta chain) derives from a study of OX40 agonist ivuxolimab in advanced cancers. Study-wide background: Patients' therapy was ivuxolimab, an antibody that acts as an agonist of OX40 (CD134). The study reported partial responses in three patients: one hepatocellular carcinoma, two cutaneous melanoma.

Regarding this clone: Its antigen is undetermined.

Study-level findings and limits: Nonresponders, in some cases, also had low normalized T-cell clonal expansion. Expanded clones belonging to CD8+ T cells outnumbered, on average, those of CD4+.

Trimming shortened V by 5 bases and J by 3 bases, and 14 bases separated the two germline ends. This CDR3 is 15 amino acids long. From germline, CDR1 is SGHRS and CDR2 YFSETQ. Libraries were prepared by immunoSEQ multiplex PCR; TCRdb keeps only in-frame clonotypes and omits some of them. Here the sample spans 55,000 to 70,000 clones, roughly 80% being singletons. The origin of this receptor is an adult with an advanced solid tumor such as melanoma, head and neck, liver or kidney cancer. Sequencing used CD4+ or CD8+ T cells sorted from blood, obtained in a trial of the OX40 agonist ivuxolimab. V usage is TRBV5-1 and J usage is TRBJ2-2; possible D gene TRBD2, 6 bases. CDR3 DNA: TGCGCCAGCAGGGAGGGGCCGGTGGACACCGGGGAGCTGTTTTTT. Encoded protein: CASREGPVDTGELFF.